Below, 5 T cell receptor beta chains from the same sample are listed, as sequenced in a study of blood T cell repertoires in COVID-19. The data were produced by immunoSEQ multiplex PCR, yet TCRdb's version contains in-frame clones alone and is incomplete. The data contain just under 350,000 clones, around nine tenths of them singletons. Sequencing was carried out using peripheral blood. The receptors were gathered from a woman aged 18-29 years who had recovered from COVID-19.

The chain combines TRBV7-9 with TRBJ1-1, with a tentative D call TRBD1 (6 bases). Looked up from germline, CDR1 is SEHNR and CDR2 is FQNEAQ (reference sequence). The CDR3 has 12 residues. V lost 6 bases, J lost 6 bases, and 11 bases lay in between. Here the CDR3 reads CASSTTGSEAFF. CDR3 nucleotide sequence: TGTGCCAGCAGTACTACAGGGTCTGAAGCTTTCTTT.

V usage is TRBV9 and J usage is TRBJ2-1, with 7 positions matching TRBD2. Germline values: CDR1 SGDLS, CDR2 YYNGEE. The ends lost 0 bases at V and 1 base at J; junction bases unmatched: 7. CDR3 size: 17 residues. The CDR3 loop reads CASSVATWEGSYNEQFF. CDR3 sequence (DNA): TGTGCCAGCAGCGTAGCTACGTGGGAGGGTTCCTACAATGAGCAGTTCTTC.

The genes are TRBV6-5 and TRBJ2-1, with D perhaps TRBD2 (6 bases). The CDR3 has 15 amino acids. Trimming took 2 bases from V and 3 from J, leaving 11 bases between them. Germline V CDR1 and CDR2: MNHEY, SVGAGI. CDR3 residues: CASSYEGGFYNEQFF. The CDR3 DNA reads TGTGCCAGCAGTTACGAGGGAGGTTTCTACAATGAGCAGTTCTTC.

The gene calls are TRBV7-8 and TRBJ1-5; TRBD1 might be the D (6 bases). The CDR3 length is 15 residues. CDR1 SGHVS and CDR2 FQNEAQ come from the germline V gene. V gave up 8 bases and J gave up 7 bases, with 21 bases separating them. DNA for the CDR3: TGTGCCAGCGGAAACGGACAGCGGGAGGGACAGCCCCAGCATTTT. Amino acids: CASGNGQREGQPQHF.

The rearrangement joins TRBV6-2 or TRBV6-3 to TRBJ2-3, with 9 bases lining up with TRBD2. CDR1 MNHEY and CDR2 SVGEGT come from the germline V gene. CDR3 length: 17 amino acids. J lost 0 bases, V lost 2 bases, and 6 bases had no gene match. The CDR3 sequence: CASSYEGGRESTDTQYF. In nucleotides, the CDR3 is TGTGCCAGCAGTTACGAGGGCGGGAGGGAAAGCACAGATACGCAGTATTTT.